The 25 T cell receptor beta chains listed next were all sequenced from one sample in a study of blood T cell repertoires in COVID-19. TCRdb's copy holds only in-frame clones and misses some; the assay was immunoSEQ multiplex PCR. The repertoire has about 80,000 clones, 70% to 90% of them found once; the top ten carry approximately 8.3%. The material sequenced was peripheral blood. These receptors all come from a man between 25 and 39 years old with acute or convalescent COVID-19.

The V and J genes are TRBV24-1 and TRBJ1-2, with D possibly being TRBD1 (5 bases). Trimming pared 2 bases from V and 6 bases from J, leaving 6 bases between. Germline values: CDR1 KGHDR, CDR2 SFDVKD. The CDR3 length is 12 residues. The CDR3 DNA reads TGTGCCACCAGTGATTCGGACAATGGCTACACCTTC. Translation gives CATSDSDNGYTF.

This clone appeared a single time. The chain has TRBV2 and TRBJ2-2; no firm D call. The germline V gene has CDR1 SNHLY and CDR2 FYNNEI. Deletions cut 7 bases from V and 4 bases from J, with 13 bases between. CDR3 length: 14 residues. The CDR3 region has the DNA TGTGCCAGCACGCTCCAGGTTGGCACCGGGGAGCTGTTTTTT. This encodes CASTLQVGTGELFF.

The gene calls are TRBV28 and TRBJ2-2, with D perhaps TRBD1 (5 bases). The germline V gene has CDR1 MDHEN and CDR2 SYDVKM. The CDR3 is made up of 13 amino acids. V gave up 6 bases and J gave up 4 bases, with 9 bases separating them. The CDR3 region has the DNA TGTGCCAGCAGCAGGGTTACCACCGGGGAGCTGTTTTTT. Translated: CASSRVTTGELFF.

This clone appeared a few times. This chain links TRBV6-5 with TRBJ2-2; D ambiguous. The germline V and J ends were trimmed by 2 bases and 6 bases, with 4 bases remaining between them. CDR1 is MNHEY and CDR2 is SVGAGI in the germline V gene. CDR3 size: 12 residues. The CDR3 DNA reads TGTGCCAGCAGTTACCGGGCCGGGGAGCTGTTTTTT. It is translated as CASSYRAGELFF.

The chain carries TRBV19 and TRBJ1-5, with 7 nucleotides matching TRBD1. The CDR3 is made up of 16 amino acids. The germline V gene encodes CDR1 LNHDA and CDR2 SQIVND (reference sequence). With 6 bases clipped from V and 6 bases from J, the junction kept 14 bases outside the gene matches. CDR3 sequence reads: CASRSYRDSRGQPQHF. Here the CDR3 DNA reads TGTGCCAGTAGGTCTTACCGGGACAGCCGCGGTCAGCCCCAGCATTTT.

The J gene is TRBJ1-2, the V gene TRBV2; a possible D gene is TRBD1 (5 bases). Trimming left V 4 bases short and J 6 bases short, with 9 bases between. The germline gives CDR1 SNHLY, CDR2 FYNNEI. This CDR3 has 12 residues. The CDR3 here is CASSVQGNGYTF. DNA of the CDR3: TGTGCCAGCAGTGTCCAGGGCAATGGCTACACCTTC. Together with reference TRBV2 and TRBJ1-2, the CDR3 gives the full variable domain: EPEVTQTPSHQVTQMGQEVILRCVPISNHLYFYWYRQILGQKVEFLVSFYNNEISEKSEIFDDQFSVERPDGSNFTLKIRSTKLEDSAMYFCASSVQGNGYTFGSGTRLTVV.

The chain uses TRBV5-1 and TRBJ2-1; possibly TRBD2 for D (5 bases). Germline V CDR1 and CDR2: SGHRS, YFSETQ. Trimming took 1 base from V and 7 from J, leaving 12 bases between them. The CDR3 spans 14 residues. The CDR3 nucleotides read TGCGCCAGCAGCTTGAATGGCCCGGGGAATGAGCAGTTCTTC. Its translation: CASSLNGPGNEQFF.

This clone was observed many times. The rearrangement links TRBV6-5 to TRBJ2-1; no clear D. The ends were cut back, 0 bases at V and 6 bases at J, with 6 bases in the middle. CDR3 size: 13 residues. Germline V gene sequence: CDR1 MNHEY, CDR2 SVGAGI. The CDR3 sequence is CASSYSMRNEQFF. The CDR3 DNA reads TGTGCCAGCAGTTACTCGATGCGCAATGAGCAGTTCTTC.

The rearrangement links TRBV18 to TRBJ2-7, with D possibly TRBD1 on 8 matching bases. V lost 5 bases, J lost 6 bases, and 20 bases lay in between. The CDR3 loop spans 15 amino acids. Germline values: CDR1 KGHSH, CDR2 LQKENI. DNA of the CDR3: TGTGCCAGCTCATCCGGCCAGGGGGCGGGGGCCGAGCAGTACTTC. This translates into CASSSGQGAGAEQYF.

This sequence joins TRBV6-5 and TRBJ2-1, with TRBD2 matching over 9 bases. The CDR3 consists of 15 residues. After removal of 5 bases from V and 11 bases from J, the junction contained 13 bases not matched to a gene. Per the germline V gene, CDR1 is MNHEY and CDR2 is SVGAGI. The DNA for the CDR3 is TGTGCCAGCAGTCTAACCCATAGCGGGAGAGTTCAGCAGTTCTTC. This translates into CASSLTHSGRVQQFF.

The rearrangement uses TRBV9 and TRBJ2-2; 13 nucleotides agree with TRBD2. CDR1 and CDR2 from the germline V gene are SGDLS and YYNGEE. The ends lost 3 bases at V and 4 bases at J; junction bases unmatched: 12. The CDR3 contains 19 residues. The CDR3 sequence is CASSDRTSGRQKGTGELFF. In DNA form, the CDR3 reads TGTGCCAGCAGCGACCGGACTAGCGGGAGACAGAAGGGCACCGGGGAGCTGTTTTTT.

The chain combines TRBV25-1 with TRBJ1-3, with 10 bases fitting TRBD1. From germline, CDR1 is MGHDK and CDR2 SYGVNS. The J segment lost 3 bases and the V segment lost 5 bases, leaving 7 bases of the junction unmatched. The CDR3 totals 16 residues. The CDR3 spells CASSIRQGAGGNTIYF. The CDR3 DNA sequence: TGTGCCAGCAGTATACGACAGGGGGCTGGTGGAAACACCATATATTTT.

The rearrangement joins TRBV6-1 to TRBJ2-5, with 8 positions matching TRBD1. The V gene end was trimmed by 1 base and the J gene end by 4 bases; junction bases not matched to a gene: 8. Germline CDR1 is MNHNS and CDR2 is SASEGT. The CDR3 consists of 16 residues. CDR3 region: CASSEGRTGWSETQYF. The CDR3 DNA follows: TGTGCCAGCAGTGAAGGAAGGACAGGGTGGTCAGAGACCCAGTACTTC.

The gene calls are TRBV5-4 and TRBJ2-7, with D perhaps matching TRBD1 (6 bases). Trimming shortened V by 4 bases and J by 1 base, and 12 bases separated the two germline ends. This CDR3 spans 14 amino acids. The germline gives CDR1 SGHNT, CDR2 YYREEE (reference sequence). CDR3 in DNA: TGTGCCAGCAGCATGGGACACGGATCCTACGAGCAGTACTTC. Translated, it gives CASSMGHGSYEQYF.

V gene TRBV7-8 combines with J gene TRBJ2-7; 10 bases match TRBD2. Unmatched junction bases numbered 5, after V lost 5 bases and J lost 4 bases. The CDR3 consists of 14 residues. Germline lookup yields CDR1 SGHVS and CDR2 FQNEAQ. The CDR3 DNA reads as TGTGCCAGCAGCGTTACTAGCGGGATGTACGAGCAGTACTTC. Amino acid sequence: CASSVTSGMYEQYF.

The V call is TRBV5-4, the J call TRBJ1-2; TRBD1 matches at 7 bases. J was trimmed by 6 bases and V by 4 bases; bases with no gene match: 6. The germline gives CDR1 SGHNT, CDR2 YYREEE (reference sequence). This CDR3 spans 13 amino acids. Written as DNA, the CDR3 is TGTGCCAGCAGCCTGCAGGGGGTGGATGGCTACACCTTC. As protein: CASSLQGVDGYTF. The variable domain in full, completed from reference TRBV5-4 and TRBJ1-2, reads ETGVTQSPTHLIKTRGQQVTLRCSSQSGHNTVSWYQQALGQGPQFIFQYYREEENGRGNFPPRFSGLQFPNYSSELNVNALELDDSALYLCASSLQGVDGYTFGSGTRLTVV.

This clone was seen a single time. V usage is TRBV4-2 and J usage is TRBJ2-7, with 7 bases identical to TRBD2. The CDR3 runs to 14 residues. J was trimmed by 2 bases and V by 4 bases; bases with no gene match: 5. Germline V gene sequence: CDR1 LGHNA, CDR2 YNFKEQ. The CDR3 sequence: CASSPLGTTYEQYF. The CDR3, as DNA: TGTGCCAGCAGCCCCCTCGGGACTACCTACGAGCAGTACTTC.

This clone was found a few times. The rearrangement joins TRBV20-1 to TRBJ2-7; 11 nucleotides line up with TRBD2. The CDR3 loop spans 12 amino acids. Germline trimming cut 3 bases from V and 7 bases from J; bases unmatched to any gene: 2. Germline lookup yields CDR1 DFQATT and CDR2 SNEGSKA (reference sequence). CDR3 sequence: CSASSSGREQYF. Here the CDR3 DNA reads TGCAGTGCTAGTTCTAGCGGGAGGGAGCAGTACTTC.

The J gene is TRBJ2-7, the V gene TRBV15; D perhaps matches TRBD2 (5 bases). The germline V gene encodes CDR1 LNHNV and CDR2 YYDKDF (reference sequence). Trimming cost V 5 bases and J 10 bases, with 18 bases left between them. The CDR3 contains 13 residues. The CDR3 here is CATSPRSGRFQYF. For the CDR3, the DNA is TGTGCCACCAGCCCACGAAGCGGCAGGTTTCAGTACTTC. Drawing the rest from reference TRBV15 and TRBJ2-7, the complete variable domain is DAMVIQNPRYQVTQFGKPVTLSCSQTLNHNVMYWYQQKSSQAPKLLFHYYDKDFNNEADTPDNFQSRRPNTSFCFLDIRSPGLGDTAMYLCATSPRSGRFQYFGPGTRLTVT.

V and J are TRBV3-1 (or the pseudogene TRBV3-2) and TRBJ1-1; the match to TRBD1 covers 11 bases. CDR1 LGHDT and CDR2 YNNKEL come from the germline V gene (reference sequence). V lost 10 bases to trimming and J lost 5 bases; unmatched junction nucleotides: 3. The CDR3 extends over 12 amino acids. The CDR3, as DNA: TGTGCCATTGGGACAGGGGGTACTGAAGCTTTCTTT. Protein: CAIGTGGTEAFF.

The chain couples TRBV4-2 to TRBJ2-1; a possible D gene is TRBD2 (6 bases). Per germline, CDR1 LGHNA and CDR2 YNFKEQ. V was shortened by 1 base and J by 8 bases, with 15 bases between the two germline ends. The CDR3 covers 15 residues. The CDR3 DNA sequence: TGTGCCAGCAGCCAAGGCGCTAGCGAGAACTATGAGCAGTTCTTC. Its translation is CASSQGASENYEQFF.

This clone has just a few counts. V usage is TRBV28 and J usage is TRBJ2-3; 12 bases line up with TRBD1. This CDR3 has 16 residues. CDR1 is MDHEN, CDR2 SYDVKM, per germline. With V trimmed by 5 bases and J by 6 bases, 9 bases remained unmatched. The CDR3 DNA is TGTGCCAGCAGTCCGTTGGGACAGGGGGCATCGGATACGCAGTATTTT. This gives the protein CASSPLGQGASDTQYF.

The chain is built from TRBV7-2 and TRBJ1-4; D unclear. V dropped 5 bases and J dropped 0 bases, with 13 bases sitting between them. Germline-derived CDR1 and CDR2 are SGHTA and FQGNSA. This CDR3 spans 16 amino acids. The CDR3 spells CASSPEVYATNEKLFF. The CDR3 region has the DNA TGTGCCAGCAGCCCGGAGGTTTATGCAACTAATGAAAAACTGTTTTTT.

This clone has a single count. The J gene is TRBJ2-1, the V gene TRBV6-1, with 9 positions matching TRBD2. Germline CDR1 and CDR2: MNHNS and SASEGT. This CDR3 is built from 15 residues. V dropped 3 bases and J dropped 6; count of bases not matched to a gene: 6. CDR3 in amino acids: CASSDWAGGTNEQFF. In nucleotides, the CDR3 is TGTGCCAGCAGTGATTGGGCGGGAGGGACCAATGAGCAGTTCTTC.

This clone was observed a single time. V gene TRBV6-5 combines with J gene TRBJ1-2, with TRBD1 matching over 10 bases. CDR1 MNHEY and CDR2 SVGAGI come from the germline V gene. J was trimmed by 5 bases and V by 6 bases; bases with no gene match: 9. The CDR3 runs 15 residues. The CDR3 DNA reads as TGTGCCAGCAGGGACAGGGGGATTGAGGGATATGGCTACACCTTC. Protein sequence: CASRDRGIEGYGYTF.